The 25 T cell receptor beta chains presented below share a single source sample, sequenced in a study of blood T cell repertoires in COVID-19. Data came from immunoSEQ multiplex PCR; TCRdb stores just in-frame clones and leaves some out. The sample shows a few hundred thousand clones, 70% to 90% of them seen only once. Specimen: PBMCs or T cells enriched from blood (not recorded which). These receptors were collected from a man between 25 and 39 years old who had recovered from COVID-19.

This clone has a single count. The chain has TRBV12-2 and TRBJ2-7; TRBD2, the table's D call, lacks a check against the DNA. TRBV12-2 is a listed pseudogene. The CDR3 contains 10 residues. CDR3 in DNA: TGTGCAAGTCCCCGGGACGAGCAGTACTTC. Amino acids: CASPRDEQYF.

The chain is built from TRBV3-1 (or the pseudogene TRBV3-2) and TRBJ1-5, with D uncertain. Germline V CDR1 and CDR2: LGHDT, YNNKEL (reference sequence). This CDR3 has 12 residues. Trimming pared 3 bases from V and 7 bases from J, leaving 7 bases between. The CDR3 here is CASSHSGQPQHF. DNA for the CDR3: TGTGCCAGCAGCCATTCGGGACAGCCCCAGCATTTT.

This sequence joins TRBV6-5 and TRBJ2-2; D may be TRBD2 (6 bases). The V gene lost 8 bases and the J gene lost 0 bases, with 7 bases spanning the gap. The CDR3 sequence is 13 residues long. The V gene's germline CDR1 is MNHEY and CDR2 SVGAGI. The CDR3 region is CASWEANTGELFF. The CDR3 coding sequence is TGTGCCAGCTGGGAGGCGAACACCGGGGAGCTGTTTTTT.

The rearrangement joins TRBV11-2 to TRBJ2-2, with D possibly TRBD1 on 5 matching bases. The CDR3 spans 15 residues. Deletions cut 2 bases from V and 4 bases from J, with 11 bases between. Per germline, CDR1 SGHAT and CDR2 FQNNGV. The CDR3 DNA reads TGTGCCAGCAGCTTAAGTTCAAGGGGCACCGGGGAGCTGTTTTTT. It specifies CASSLSSRGTGELFF.

The chain has TRBV7-9 and TRBJ1-2; 8 nucleotides line up with TRBD1. The V gene end was trimmed by 5 bases and the J gene end by 2 bases; junction bases not matched to a gene: 4. CDR1 and CDR2 (germline): SEHNR, FQNEAQ (reference sequence). The CDR3 spans 14 residues. The DNA for the CDR3 is TGTGCCAGCAGCCCCTGGACAGGGAACTATGGCTACACCTTC. The encoded protein is CASSPWTGNYGYTF. The entire variable domain, with the rest obtained from reference TRBV7-9 and TRBJ1-2, is as follows: DTGVSQNPRHKITKRGQNVTFRCDPISEHNRLYWYRQTLGQGPEFLTYFQNEAQLEKSRLLSDRFSAERPKGSFSTLEIQRTEQGDSAMYLCASSPWTGNYGYTFGSGTRLTVV.

The CDR3 DNA reads TGTGCCAGCAGCCCAGGGGGAACAGGGCTCCTAGAAGGCTACACCTTC. Translated: CASSPGGTGLLEGYTF. This chain connects TRBV6-4 to TRBJ1-2, with TRBD1 matching 7 bases. CDR1 and CDR2 (germline): MRHNA, SNTAGT. After removal of 6 bases from V and 8 bases from J, the junction contained 18 bases not matched to a gene. CDR3 length: 16 amino acids.

The V gene is TRBV5-4, the J gene TRBJ2-3; tentatively, D is TRBD2 (6 bases). Trimming stripped 5 bases from V and 4 bases from J, with 17 bases between. The CDR3 covers 15 residues. The V gene's germline CDR1 is SGHNT and CDR2 YYREEE (reference sequence). The CDR3 DNA sequence: TGTGCCAGCAGATTGTCCAGCGGAGGGGCAGATACGCAGTATTTT. Protein product: CASRLSSGGADTQYF.

This chain joins TRBV11-3 and TRBJ2-3; possibly TRBD2 for D (5 bases). CDR1 and CDR2 (germline): SGHNT, YENEEA. There are 16 residues in the CDR3. Trimming left V 2 bases short and J 1 base short, with 13 bases between. CDR3 in amino acids: CASSLRFSDGTDTQYF. The DNA for the CDR3 is TGTGCCAGCAGCTTACGATTTAGCGATGGCACAGATACGCAGTATTTT.

J is TRBJ1-5 and V is TRBV10-3; TRBD1 might be the D (5 bases). This CDR3 comprises 13 residues. V shed 5 bases and J shed 5 bases, with 10 bases lying between them. Germline CDR1 is ENHRY and CDR2 is SYGVKD. The CDR3 DNA follows: TGTGCCATCAGTCTGACAGCAGATCAGCCCCAGCATTTT. Its protein is CAISLTADQPQHF.

This chain connects TRBV7-9 to TRBJ2-3; perhaps TRBD2 as D (7 bases). V lost 3 bases, J lost 4 bases, and 14 bases lay in between. CDR1 is SEHNR, CDR2 FQNEAQ, per germline (reference sequence). CDR3 length: 15 residues. The CDR3 DNA is TGTGCCAGCAGCTTCTCCGGGGGGCGGGCAGATACGCAGTATTTT. Translated, it gives CASSFSGGRADTQYF.

The chain has TRBV6-2 or TRBV6-3 and TRBJ1-5, with D perhaps TRBD1 (6 bases). Germline CDR1 reads MNHEY; CDR2 reads SVGEGT. The V end lost 2 bases, the J end lost 1 base, and 12 bases lay between the germline ends. This CDR3 region has 16 residues. The CDR3 region is CASSYPGAGSNQPQHF. The CDR3 DNA is TGTGCCAGCAGTTACCCAGGGGCAGGAAGCAATCAGCCCCAGCATTTT.

Note on this clone: Other DNA sequences in the same sample also yield this CDR3. This chain links TRBV5-4 with TRBJ2-1; 9 bases agree with TRBD1. This CDR3 contains 16 residues. The V and J ends lost 3 bases and 0 bases, in that order; junction bases with no gene match: 4. CDR1 and CDR2 (germline): SGHNT, YYREEE (reference sequence). The CDR3 coding sequence is TGTGCCAGCAGCTGGGGGACAGGGAGCTCCTACAATGAGCAGTTCTTC. It encodes CASSWGTGSSYNEQFF.

The rearrangement joins TRBV5-1 to TRBJ2-3, with TRBD1 as a possible D gene (5 bases). Trimming pared 0 bases from V and 6 bases from J, leaving 11 bases between. Germline CDR1 is SGHRS and CDR2 is YFSETQ. The CDR3 extends over 14 amino acids. CDR3 in amino acids: CASSLGASGDTQYF. The CDR3 nucleotides read TGCGCCAGCAGCTTGGGCGCCTCAGGGGATACGCAGTATTTT.

This clone was counted once. The V call is TRBV2, the J call TRBJ1-2, with 9 bases fitting TRBD1. The CDR3 has 13 residues. Trimming removed 6 bases from V and 4 bases from J; junction bases left unmatched: 3. Germline loops: CDR1 SNHLY, CDR2 FYNNEI. In DNA, the CDR3 is TGTGCCAGCAGCGTGGACAGGGGCTATGGCTACACCTTC. This codes for CASSVDRGYGYTF.

In this sample, this clone turned up once. The J gene is TRBJ1-3, the V gene TRBV5-1; D perhaps matches TRBD1 (6 bases). The CDR3 has 17 residues. CDR1 SGHRS and CDR2 YFSETQ come from the germline V gene. The V and J ends lost 4 bases and 0 bases respectively, with 17 bases between them. The CDR3 is CASSETTAGVSGNTIYF. In DNA form, the CDR3 reads TGCGCCAGCAGCGAGACCACTGCAGGGGTCTCTGGAAACACCATATATTTT.

This chain connects TRBV3-1 (or the pseudogene TRBV3-2) to TRBJ2-1, with D possibly matching TRBD1 (7 bases). The ends were cut back, 8 bases at V and 9 bases at J, with 17 bases in the middle. The CDR3 runs 13 residues. In germline, CDR1 is LGHDT, CDR2 YNNKEL (reference sequence). As DNA, the CDR3 is TGTGCCAGCTCCACCCCAGGGGGAGGTGAGCAGTTCTTC. This sequence encodes CASSTPGGGEQFF.

This clone has a handful of counts. The chain has TRBV4-3 and TRBJ1-3; D uncertain. This CDR3 contains 15 residues. The V and J ends lost 0 bases and 4 bases respectively, with 10 bases between them. Per the germline V gene, CDR1 is LGHNA and CDR2 is YSLEER. CDR3 nucleotide sequence: TGCGCCAGCAGCCAAGAGTGGAGTTGGGGAAACACCATATATTTT. It codes for CASSQEWSWGNTIYF.

The rearrangement links TRBV3-1 (or the pseudogene TRBV3-2) to TRBJ1-1; 10 nucleotides line up with TRBD1. CDR1 is LGHDT, CDR2 YNNKEL, per germline (reference sequence). V dropped 6 bases and J dropped 5; count of bases not matched to a gene: 15. This CDR3 region has 17 residues. The CDR3 coding sequence is TGTGCCAGCAGTCTAGGGGGACAGGGGCTCCTTCGGACTGAAGCTTTCTTT. This codes for CASSLGGQGLLRTEAFF.

This clone was recorded a few times. The chain is built from TRBV13 and TRBJ2-7; D is perhaps TRBD1 (5 bases). Germline CDR1 is PRHDT and CDR2 is FYEKMQ (reference sequence). The V gene lost 1 base and the J gene lost 5 bases, with 12 bases spanning the gap. The length of the CDR3 is 14 residues. CDR3 in amino acids: CASSLARDIDEQYF. In nucleotides, the CDR3 is TGTGCCAGCAGCTTAGCCAGGGATATTGACGAGCAGTACTTC.

This chain connects TRBV11-2 to TRBJ1-6; maybe TRBD1 (5 bases). The CDR3 loop spans 13 amino acids. Per the germline V gene, CDR1 is SGHAT and CDR2 is FQNNGV. Between the trimmed V and J ends, which lost 2 bases and 6 bases, there was a span of 5 bases. The CDR3 region has the DNA TGTGCCAGCAGCTTAAGGGGTAATTCACCCCTCCACTTT. Translation: CASSLRGNSPLHF.

This clone was recorded only once. This chain connects TRBV6-6 to TRBJ1-1; D is perhaps TRBD1 (5 bases). CDR1 and CDR2 from the germline V gene are MNHNY and SVGAGI (reference sequence). The CDR3 consists of 17 residues. V dropped 5 bases and J dropped 0 bases, with 19 bases sitting between them. This CDR3 is CASSPPKVGPLNTEAFF. The CDR3 nucleotides are TGTGCCAGCAGTCCCCCCAAGGTGGGGCCCCTGAACACTGAAGCTTTCTTT.

This clone was seen a few times. V is TRBV10-3 and J is TRBJ1-5; D may be TRBD1 (5 bases). Trimming took off 8 bases at V and 3 bases at J, with 14 bases between the two ends. CDR3 length: 14 amino acids. The germline gives CDR1 ENHRY, CDR2 SYGVKD. CDR3 residues: CAIWQGGDNQPQHF. The CDR3, as DNA: TGTGCCATCTGGCAGGGAGGAGACAATCAGCCCCAGCATTTT.

The rearrangement joins TRBV6-6 to TRBJ2-1; a possible D gene is TRBD1 (6 bases). CDR3 length equals 14 residues. V was cut by 5 bases and J by 3 bases, with 11 bases left in between. CDR1 and CDR2 from the germline V gene are MNHNY and SVGAGI (reference sequence). The CDR3 reads CASSPGHVYNEQFF. In nucleotides, the CDR3 is TGTGCCAGCAGTCCGGGACATGTCTACAATGAGCAGTTCTTC.

The chain recombines TRBV7-6 with TRBJ2-5, with 9 bases aligning to TRBD2. CDR1 and CDR2 from the germline V gene are SGHVS and FNYEAQ. The length of the CDR3 is 16 residues. With V trimmed by 2 bases and J by 5 bases, 9 bases remained unmatched. The CDR3 is CASSLNAGGASETQYF. CDR3 nucleotides: TGTGCCAGCAGCTTAAACGCGGGGGGGGCATCGGAGACCCAGTACTTC.

The V call is TRBV21-1, the J call TRBJ2-7; TRBD2 reflects the table's D call only, with no check against the DNA. TRBV21-1 is shown as a pseudogene. The CDR3 extends over 14 amino acids. The CDR3 coding sequence is TGTGCCAGCAGTCGGTCCGAACCCTCCTACGAGCAGTACTTC. It yields the protein CASSRSEPSYEQYF.